The source of this T cell receptor (beta chain) is a study of T cell responses to AZD1222 COVID-19 vaccine. Study-wide results and caveats: Breadth and depth of Spike-specific TCRs rose after two AZD1222 doses. Only after the peak T cell response were repertoires sampled. Donors, mostly white British, included more females; clonal diversity was possibly underestimated. Close to half of all spike-specific TCRs reportedly target regions of the variants that are unmutated.

TCRdb's table, derived via immunoSEQ multiplex PCR, lists solely in-frame clones and lacks some. The repertoire holds approximately 200,000 clones, with 93% as singletons. In the case of this clone: Antigen specificity is unknown.

The sample was peripheral blood, taken 28 days after the second AZD1222 dose. This clonotype was sampled from an adult who received the AZD1222 COVID-19 vaccine.

CDR3 protein: CASSYSMVQGHDEQYF. CDR3 bases: TGTGCCAGCAGTTACTCGATGGTCCAGGGGCATGACGAGCAGTACTTC. The gene calls are TRBV6-5 and TRBJ2-7, with a possible D match to TRBD1 (6 bases). V shed 0 bases and J shed 5 bases, with 17 bases lying between them. Germline V gene sequence: CDR1 MNHEY, CDR2 SVGAGI. The CDR3 covers 16 residues.